These T cell receptor beta chains were read from a single sample in a study of T cell repertoires in cytomegalovirus infection. TCRdb fed the reads into MiXCR, producing one record per CDR3 protein. The profile shows about 310,000 distinct CDR3 sequences, 20% to 25% of them singletons. Antigens of these TCRs are unknown. The sample in question was cultured PBMCs, obtained from culture after CMV antigen stimulation. Receptors were obtained from a human donor in good health (CMV status not recorded). Some clones in this sample may be carry-over from other donors' samples. CDR3s include the opening cysteine and the closing phenylalanine or tryptophan. D genes are given only for firm matches. The size field is filled for only some rows; it gives once, few, many or a size class.

TRBJ1-4,TRBD1,TRBV7-2,-,TGTGCCAGCAGCTTGGGGACAGGCGGGACTAATGAAAAACTGTTTTTT,CASSLGTGGTNEKLFF
TRBJ1-2,TRBD1,TRBV12-3/TRBV12-4,-,TGTGCCAGCAGTTTGGACAGGGCCATCTATGGCTACACCTTC,CASSLDRAIYGYTF
TRBJ2-1,TRBD1,TRBV9,many,TGTGCCAGCAGCGCCACAGGGGGAGGTGAGCAGTTCTTC,CASSATGGGEQFF
TRBJ2-1,TRBD2,TRBV19,few,TGTGCCACCAAGACTAGCGGATACAATGAGCAGTTCTTC,CATKTSGYNEQFF
TRBJ2-1,TRBD2,TRBV12-3/TRBV12-4,-,TGTGCCAGCAGTGGTGGACTAGCGGGATCTCACAATGAGCAGTTCTTC,CASSGGLAGSHNEQFF
TRBJ2-3,TRBD2,TRBV6-5,-,TGTGCCAGCAGTTACGTGAGCGGGAGGTTAGATACGCAGTATTTT,CASSYVSGRLDTQYF
TRBJ2-1,-,TRBV19,-,TGTGCCAGTAGTCTCAGGGTTTCCTACAATGAGCAGTTCTTC,CASSLRVSYNEQFF
TRBJ1-2,-,TRBV4-1,few,TGCGCCAGCAGCCAACTGGACATGGGATTCAGCCGCTATGGCTACACCTTC,CASSQLDMGFSRYGYTF
TRBJ2-7,-,TRBV6-2/TRBV6-3,few,TGTGCCAGCAGCCACGATGGGGACCTTCTATCCTACGAGCAGTACTTC,CASSHDGDLLSYEQYF
TRBJ2-5,-,TRBV6-1,-,TGTGCCAGCAGACCCCAGGGCAAGGAGACCCAGTACTTC,CASRPQGKETQYF
TRBJ2-7,-,TRBV7-7,few,TGTGCCAGCAGCTTAGACTCGGGATACGAGCAGTACTTC,CASSLDSGYEQYF
TRBJ2-3,-,TRBV6-5,many,TGTGCCAGCAGTTACTCGATAATCTCCTGGGCCACAGATACGCAGTATTTT,CASSYSIISWATDTQYF
TRBJ1-1,-,TRBV3-1,-,TGTGCCAGCAGCCAAGATCTACTAACGTCCGCTTTCTTT,CASSQDLLTSAFF
TRBJ2-7,-,TRBV28,few,TGTGCCAGCAGACCCGACACCTACGAGCAGTACTTC,CASRPDTYEQYF
TRBJ2-1,TRBD2,TRBV6-1,few,TGTGCCAGCAGCGCCCCGGGGACTAGCGGGAGGTATGAGCAGTTCTTC,CASSAPGTSGRYEQFF
TRBJ2-3,TRBD2,TRBV20-1,few,TGCAGTGCTAGAGGGACTAGCGTACTCACAGATACGCAGTATTTT,CSARGTSVLTDTQYF
TRBJ2-5,TRBD2,TRBV19,few,TGTGCCAGTAGTGCCCAGACTAGCGGGAGGGGAGAGACCCAGTACTTC,CASSAQTSGRGETQYF
TRBJ1-1,-,TRBV28,-,TGTGCCAGCAGCGCCTCTCAGGGGAGCGGCACTGAAGCTTTCTTT,CASSASQGSGTEAFF
TRBJ2-3,-,TRBV7-9,-,TGTGCCAGCAGCTTACTTATCGGGATAGATACGCAGTATTTT,CASSLLIGIDTQYF
TRBJ2-7,-,TRBV7-2,-,TGTGCCAGCAGCTTTCCCTTCTACGAGCAGTACTTC,CASSFPFYEQYF
TRBJ2-3,-,TRBV7-2,many,TGTGCCAGCAGCCCCCCGAGAAGCGGACCTAGCACAGATACGCAGTATTTT,CASSPPRSGPSTDTQYF
TRBJ1-2,-,TRBV19,-,TGTGCCAGTAGTATCCCCCCCTGGGGCTACACCTTC,CASSIPPWGYTF
TRBJ2-1,TRBD1,TRBV4-2,few,TGTGCCAGCAGCCAACAACTGAGGACAGGTAGCTCCTACAATGAGCAGTTCTTC,CASSQQLRTGSSYNEQFF
TRBJ2-1,-,TRBV29-1,-,TGCAGCGTTGGGAAGCTAGCGTATGAGCAGTTCTTC,CSVGKLAYEQFF
TRBJ1-3,-,TRBV5-1,-,TGCGCCAGCAGCTTGGATGGCAGCTCTGGAAACACCATATATTTT,CASSLDGSSGNTIYF
TRBJ2-2,-,TRBV12-3/TRBV12-4,few,TGTGCCAGCAGTTTAGTCGGGATCGTCGGGGAGCTGTTTTTT,CASSLVGIVGELFF
TRBJ2-5,TRBD2,TRBV6-6,once,TGTGCCAGCAGTGACGGGGTCGGGAGGGTGACCCAGTACTTC,CASSDGVGRVTQYF
TRBJ2-5,-,TRBV27,few,TGTGCCAGCAGTTCTCATGAGGGAGCCCCGTACTTC,CASSSHEGAPYF
TRBJ1-1,-,TRBV10-3,-,TGTGCCATCGGACGGGGGGACACTGAAGCTTTCTTT,CAIGRGDTEAFF
TRBJ2-7,TRBD1,TRBV5-1,-,TGCGCCAGCAGCCGGGGGGACAGGGGCTTTTCCGAGCAGTACTTC,CASSRGDRGFSEQYF
TRBJ2-3,-,TRBV6-2/TRBV6-3,-,TGTGCCAGCAGCCAGGACTCCTACACAGATACGCAGTATTTT,CASSQDSYTDTQYF
TRBJ1-1,TRBD1,TRBV11-2,-,TGTGCCAGCAGCACGGGGACAGGGGGCACTGAAGCTTTCTTT,CASSTGTGGTEAFF
TRBJ2-7,-,TRBV19,many,TGTGCCAGTAGTATATATAGCCTTCCTTCCTACGAGCAGTACTTC,CASSIYSLPSYEQYF
TRBJ1-6,-,TRBV18,-,TGTGCCAGCTCACTGGGAAACAGGGCTTATAATTCACCCCTCCACTTT,CASSLGNRAYNSPLHF
TRBJ2-2,TRBD1,TRBV7-9,-,TGTGCCAGCAGCCCAACCGGACAGGGGCGAACCGGGGAGCTGTTTTTT,CASSPTGQGRTGELFF
TRBJ2-1,TRBD2,TRBV2,-,TGTGCCAGCAGGTCGGGGGAGGGCCCTCGCGAGCAGTTCTTC,CASRSGEGPREQFF
TRBJ2-6,-,TRBV25-1,many,TGTGCCAGCCTCCCCTCTGGGGCCAACGTCCTGACTTTC,CASLPSGANVLTF
TRBJ1-1,-,TRBV6-6,-,TGTGCCAGCACTCGGGACGAGGGATGGACTGAAGCTTTCTTT,CASTRDEGWTEAFF
TRBJ2-1,TRBD1,TRBV2,-,TGTGCCAGTGGGGCCGGGACAGGGTTTGATGAGCAGTTCTTC,CASGAGTGFDEQFF
TRBJ1-2,TRBD1,TRBV7-2,few,TGTGCCAGCAGCCCGACGGGACAGGGGGCGGTTTATGGCTACACCTTC,CASSPTGQGAVYGYTF
TRBJ2-1,TRBD1,TRBV6-6,-,TGTGCCAGCAGGGCCGGGACAGGGAGCGCAAATGAGCAGTTCTTC,CASRAGTGSANEQFF
TRBJ2-5,TRBD1,TRBV18,few,TGTGCCAGCTCCGGGACAGGGAAGGAGACCCAGTACTTC,CASSGTGKETQYF
TRBJ1-2,-,TRBV7-2,many,TGTGCCAGCAGCTTAGGCACAGGATTTAACTATGGCTACACCTTC,CASSLGTGFNYGYTF
TRBJ2-5,-,TRBV7-2,many,TGTGCCAGCAGCAGGGGGCTAGCGAGACAAGAGACCCAGTACTTC,CASSRGLARQETQYF
TRBJ2-2,-,TRBV6-8,-,TGTGCCAGCAGCTCTTCTCGCAGGGGGAACACCGGGGAGCTGTTTTTT,CASSSSRRGNTGELFF
TRBJ2-7,TRBD2,TRBV20-1,many,TGCAGTGCTGCCCTAGCGGGAGGGCCATACGAGCAGTACTTC,CSAALAGGPYEQYF
TRBJ2-1,TRBD2,TRBV7-2,-,TGTGCCAGCAGTAAAAGACTAGCGTCTGAGCAGTTCTTC,CASSKRLASEQFF
TRBJ2-7,-,TRBV15,few,TGTGCCACCAGCGGGTCTTTACAAAGGAACGAGCAGTACTTC,CATSGSLQRNEQYF
TRBJ2-2,-,TRBV27,-,TGTGCCAGCAGTTTAATGGAGAACACCGGGGAGCTGTTTTTT,CASSLMENTGELFF
TRBJ1-6,-,TRBV7-4,-,TGTGCCAGCAGTGAGTGGAGCTCCTATAATTCACCCCTCCACTTT,CASSEWSSYNSPLHF
TRBJ2-1,-,TRBV19,-,TGTGCCAGTAGTATCGGCCACCTCAATGAGCAGTTCTTC,CASSIGHLNEQFF
TRBJ1-1,TRBD1,TRBV19,-,TGTGCCAGCAAAGGACAGGGGGCGACTGAAGCTTTCTTT,CASKGQGATEAFF
TRBJ2-1,-,TRBV4-3,few,TGCGCCAGCAGCCAAGGGCAGCAGGGAAACAATGAGCAGTTCTTC,CASSQGQQGNNEQFF
TRBJ1-3,-,TRBV15,-,TGTGCCACCAGCAGAGATCCCCCCCCTGGAAACACCATATATTTT,CATSRDPPPGNTIYF
TRBJ1-3,-,TRBV7-8,-,TGTGCCAGCCTTGTTGGTCCGACTGGAAACACCATATATTTT,CASLVGPTGNTIYF